The 29 T cell receptor beta chains in this list originate from one sample, sequenced in a study of T cells in Graves' hyperthyroidism and ophthalmopathy. Amplified regions were TCR beta CDR3 sequences from RNA transcripts. First-round RT-PCR with HTBI primers amplified the TCR CDR3 region. TCRdb called the multiplex PCR reads again in MiXCR, with one record for every CDR3 protein. Among 450,000 to 650,000 distinct CDR3 sequences, 12% to 15% were seen once, and the ten largest hold more than 6%. The sequencing sample was made of blood. The source of these receptors is a woman under 30 with Graves' ophthalmopathy.

The rearrangement links TRBV12-3 or TRBV12-4 to TRBJ2-1; 10 nucleotides match TRBD2. The length of the CDR3 is 16 residues. Trimming took 0 bases from V and 7 from J; bases not matched to a gene: 6. This CDR3 is CASSLAGGLASNEQFF. The CDR3 DNA reads as TGTGCCAGCAGTTTAGCTGGGGGACTAGCGTCTAATGAGCAGTTCTTC.

This clonotype showed up just a few times. The rearrangement uses TRBV6-1 and TRBJ1-2, with D unclear. This CDR3 has 13 amino acids. Germline CDR1 MNHNS, CDR2 SASEGT. Trimming took off 5 bases at V and 11 bases at J, with 18 bases between the two ends. CDR3 residues: CASSTRTQSGYTF. The CDR3 DNA reads TGTGCCAGCAGTACCCGGACCCAGAGCGGGTACACCTTC.

This chain joins TRBV10-3 and TRBJ2-6; 7 bases line up with TRBD1. Germline V CDR1 and CDR2: ENHRY, SYGVKD. The ends lost 4 bases at V and 0 bases at J; junction bases unmatched: 9. The CDR3 extends over 18 amino acids. The CDR3 loop is CAISGRQGGSSGANVLTF. The CDR3 coding sequence is TGTGCCATCAGTGGGAGACAGGGTGGAAGCTCTGGGGCCAACGTCCTGACTTTC.

This clonotype was recorded many times. J is TRBJ1-1 and V is TRBV12-3 or TRBV12-4; perhaps TRBD1 as D (5 bases). V dropped 2 bases and J dropped 3 bases, with 7 bases sitting between them. The CDR3 spans 13 residues. DNA for the CDR3: TGTGCCAGCAGTTTATGGGGGTACACTGAAGCTTTCTTT. As protein: CASSLWGYTEAFF.

The table lists this clonotype with many counts. The V and J genes are TRBV2 and TRBJ1-3; D is uncertain. V lost 3 bases to trimming and J lost 3 bases, with 6 bases between them. The CDR3 runs 13 residues. CDR1 SNHLY and CDR2 FYNNEI come from the germline V gene. The DNA for the CDR3 is TGTGCCAGCAGTGAGGAGGTTGGAAACACCATATATTTT. Its translation: CASSEEVGNTIYF.

This clonotype was detected only once. V and J are TRBV12-3 or TRBV12-4 and TRBJ2-7, with 12 bases matching TRBD1. V shed 0 bases, J shed 5 bases, and the junction held 2 bases outside the gene matches. This CDR3 region has 15 residues. This CDR3 is CASSLAGTGGDEQYF. Written as DNA, the CDR3 is TGTGCCAGCAGTTTAGCCGGGACAGGGGGCGACGAGCAGTACTTC.

This clonotype was detected a few times. A much larger clone lies one base from this, so it may be a read error. The chain couples TRBV2 to TRBJ1-1, with TRBD1 as a possible D gene (6 bases). Trimming took off 4 bases at V and 0 bases at J, with 9 bases between the two ends. This CDR3 has 14 amino acids. Germline-derived CDR1 and CDR2 are SNHLY and FYNNEI. The CDR3: CASSGRQVNTEAFF. In DNA, the CDR3 is TGTGCCAGCAGTGGACGACAGGTGAACACTGAAGCTTTCTTT.

Regarding this clonotype: This may come from a read error, since a much larger clone is one base off. The chain carries TRBV7-2 and TRBJ1-5; TRBD1 might be the D (5 bases). The CDR3 loop spans 13 amino acids. V lost 3 bases and J lost 11, with 14 bases in between. Germline CDR1 reads SGHTA; CDR2 reads FQGNSA. The CDR3 protein is CASSLGGGVSQHF. The CDR3 DNA sequence: TGTGCCAGCAGCTTGGGGGGGGGGGTTTCCCAGCATTTT. The variable domain in full, with the rest retrieved from reference TRBV7-2 and TRBJ1-5, is GAGVSQSPSNKVTEKGKDVELRCDPISGHTALYWYRQSLGQGLEFLIYFQGNSAPDKSGLPSDRFSAERTGGSVSTLTIQRTQQEDSAVYLCASSLGGGVSQHFGDGTRLSIL.

In this sample, this clonotype turned up many times. The chain recombines TRBV6-5 with TRBJ2-1, with D unresolved. This CDR3 spans 15 amino acids. Germline V gives CDR1 MNHEY, CDR2 SVGAGI. V lost 2 bases and J lost 0, with 8 bases in between. CDR3 residues: CASSYGPSSYNEQFF. DNA of the CDR3: TGTGCCAGCAGTTACGGGCCTAGCTCCTACAATGAGCAGTTCTTC.

This clonotype was detected a few times. V is TRBV30 and J is TRBJ1-6; D not certain. The CDR3 contains 14 residues. The germline CDR1 and CDR2 sequences are GTSNPN and SVGIG (reference sequence). The germline V and J ends were trimmed by 0 bases and 9 bases, with 12 bases remaining between them. The CDR3 DNA is TGTGCCTGGAGTGTGGGTGCTGGTCTTTCACCCCTCCACTTT. Amino acids: CAWSVGAGLSPLHF.

The sample holds many counts of this clonotype. This rearrangement joins TRBV15 to TRBJ2-3; 16 nucleotides align to TRBD2. V shed 0 bases and J 5 bases; nucleotides not matched to a gene: 11. Germline CDR1 is LNHNV and CDR2 is YYDKDF (reference sequence). CDR3 size: 20 residues. CDR3 region: CATSRDRGTSGRGRGDTQYF. The CDR3 DNA follows: TGTGCCACCAGCAGAGATCGCGGGACTAGCGGGAGGGGTAGGGGAGATACGCAGTATTTT.

The chain employs TRBV6-1 and TRBJ2-7; TRBD1 matches at 7 bases. V lost 3 bases, J lost 0 bases, and 5 bases stayed unmatched. Germline V CDR1 and CDR2: MNHNS, SASEGT. This CDR3 comprises 15 residues. CDR3 protein: CASSDPDRLSYEQYF. CDR3 DNA: TGTGCCAGCAGTGATCCGGACAGGCTCTCCTACGAGCAGTACTTC.

The rearrangement links TRBV4-1 to TRBJ2-7; TRBD1 aligns across 8 bases. V lost 2 bases and J lost 1; bases outside the gene matches: 7. The CDR3 contains 16 residues. CDR1 and CDR2 from the germline V gene are MGHRA and YSYEKL. The CDR3 sequence is CASSQSRDRNSYEQYF. In DNA form, the CDR3 reads TGCGCCAGCAGCCAAAGCCGGGACAGGAATTCCTACGAGCAGTACTTC.

Ten or more counts support this clonotype. The rearrangement uses TRBV11-2 and TRBJ1-2; tentative D call: TRBD1 (5 bases). Trimming took off 5 bases at V and 0 bases at J, with 10 bases between the two ends. Germline CDR1 and CDR2: SGHAT and FQNNGV. The CDR3 consists of 14 residues. Here the CDR3 reads CASSKDTPNYGYTF. In DNA form, the CDR3 reads TGTGCCAGCAGCAAGGACACTCCTAACTATGGCTACACCTTC.

There are many counts of this clonotype. The V gene is TRBV28, the J gene TRBJ2-7; maybe TRBD2 (5 bases). This CDR3 is 14 amino acids long. Germline-derived CDR1 and CDR2 are MDHEN and SYDVKM. Trimming took 4 bases from V and 6 from J, leaving 16 bases between them. The CDR3 spells CASSYGGSFTEQYF. CDR3 bases: TGTGCCAGCAGTTACGGCGGGTCTTTCACCGAGCAGTACTTC.

This chain links TRBV12-3 or TRBV12-4 with TRBJ2-7; 12 bases map to TRBD2. The CDR3 totals 14 residues. V shed 7 bases, J shed 2 bases, and the junction held 3 bases outside the gene matches. CDR3 sequence: CASTWTSGTYEQYF. The CDR3 DNA is TGTGCCAGCACCTGGACTAGCGGGACCTACGAGCAGTACTTC.

This clonotype was seen repeatedly, ten times or more. The rearrangement links TRBV12-3 or TRBV12-4 to TRBJ1-2; perhaps TRBD1 as D (5 bases). V was pared by 6 bases and J by 3 bases, with 14 bases between. This CDR3 has 14 amino acids. The CDR3 sequence is CASSRGGEHYGYTF. DNA of the CDR3: TGTGCCAGCAGCCGGGGAGGGGAACACTATGGCTACACCTTC.

This clonotype has only a few counts. The V call is TRBV3-1, the J call TRBJ1-4; D is uncertain. Trimming left V 1 base short and J 4 bases short, with 10 bases between. From germline, CDR1 is LGHDT and CDR2 YNNKEL (reference sequence). This CDR3 contains 15 residues. CDR3 sequence: CASSQGPGLNEKLFF. The CDR3 region has the DNA TGTGCCAGCAGCCAAGGTCCAGGCCTTAATGAAAAACTGTTTTTT.

This clonotype occurred many times. This chain joins TRBV11-3 and TRBJ2-3; 9 bases are a match to TRBD2. The J segment lost 2 bases and the V segment lost 1 base, leaving 4 bases of the junction unmatched. CDR1 and CDR2 from the germline V gene are SGHNT and YENEEA. The CDR3 loop spans 16 amino acids. The CDR3 region is CASSLGLAVVTDTQYF. The CDR3 DNA reads as TGTGCCAGCAGCTTAGGACTAGCGGTAGTCACAGATACGCAGTATTTT.

This clonotype was counted at least ten times. The V call is TRBV12-3 or TRBV12-4, the J call TRBJ2-3, with D maybe TRBD2 (6 bases). V gave up 2 bases and J gave up 1 base, with 13 bases separating them. The length of the CDR3 is 16 residues. Written as DNA, the CDR3 is TGTGCCAGCAGTTTAAGATCCACGGGAGGCACAGATACGCAGTATTTT. Amino acids: CASSLRSTGGTDTQYF.

On this clonotype itself: The junction shows a germline mismatch at one end, possibly a read error. The CDR3 coding sequence is TGCAGTGCTAGAGGAATTAGGGGGAGGGATGCAGGCAATGAGCAGTCCTTC. It is translated as CSARGIRGRDAGNEQSF. The chain recombines TRBV20-1 with TRBJ2-1; D possibly corresponds to TRBD2 (7 bases). Per the germline V gene, CDR1 is DFQATT and CDR2 is SNEGSKA (reference sequence). The CDR3 totals 17 residues.

This clonotype has at least ten counts. V and J are TRBV12-3 or TRBV12-4 and TRBJ2-7; maybe TRBD1 (6 bases). The CDR3 has 15 residues. V was clipped by 2 bases and J by 2 bases, with 13 bases between them. The CDR3 bases are TGTGCCAGCAGTTTATACAGGGTCGTACCCTACGAGCAGTACTTC. It translates to CASSLYRVVPYEQYF.

The sample holds a few counts of this clonotype. The gene calls are TRBV3-1 and TRBJ1-2, with D maybe TRBD1 (5 bases). Germline loops: CDR1 LGHDT, CDR2 YNNKEL (reference sequence). V was clipped by 3 bases and J by 0 bases, with 11 bases between them. The CDR3 contains 15 residues. The CDR3: CASSQWAGTNYGYTF. In nucleotides, the CDR3 is TGTGCCAGCAGCCAGTGGGCAGGGACTAACTATGGCTACACCTTC.

The V and J genes are TRBV18 and TRBJ1-3; 7 bases align to TRBD1. The germline gives CDR1 KGHSH, CDR2 LQKENI. V shed 4 bases, J shed 2 bases, and the junction held 8 bases outside the gene matches. The CDR3 is made up of 16 amino acids. CDR3 sequence reads: CASSHSDRAAGNTIYF. CDR3 nucleotide sequence: TGTGCCAGCTCACATTCCGACAGGGCGGCTGGAAACACCATATATTTT.

In its sample, this clonotype was seen many times. CDR3 loop: CASSVGTGGRTNEKLFF. The CDR3 region has the DNA TGTGCCAGCAGCGTGGGGACAGGGGGCCGCACTAATGAAAAACTGTTTTTT. The rearrangement joins TRBV9 to TRBJ1-4; 12 nucleotides match TRBD1. V was clipped by 2 bases and J by 2 bases; unmatched bases: 4. The CDR3 length is 17 residues. Per germline, CDR1 SGDLS and CDR2 YYNGEE.

The sample holds many counts of this clonotype. The chain joins TRBV13 to TRBJ2-3; D may correspond to TRBD1 or TRBD2 (5 bases each). Germline V gene lookup returns CDR1 PRHDT and CDR2 FYEKMQ (reference sequence). The V and J ends lost 4 bases and 2 bases respectively, with 13 bases between them. The CDR3 has 15 amino acids. The CDR3 region is CASSSGTAITDTQYF. The CDR3 DNA reads TGTGCCAGCAGCTCAGGGACGGCCATCACAGATACGCAGTATTTT.

The chain links TRBV3-1 to TRBJ2-5; the D call may be TRBD1 or TRBD2 (5 bases each). Looked up from germline, CDR1 is LGHDT and CDR2 is YNNKEL (reference sequence). The CDR3 contains 16 residues. Trimming pared 4 bases from V and 5 bases from J, leaving 20 bases between. CDR3: CASSPIGQGRGETQYF. In nucleotides, the CDR3 is TGTGCCAGCAGCCCCATAGGCCAGGGACGAGGGGAGACCCAGTACTTC.

The genes are TRBV11-1 and TRBJ2-7; a possible D gene is TRBD2 (6 bases). The V end lost 5 bases, the J end lost 2 bases, and 16 bases lay between the germline ends. There are 15 residues in the CDR3. Germline loops: CDR1 SGHAT, CDR2 FQDESV (reference sequence). CDR3 residues: CASSGTGTSTYEQYF. The CDR3 DNA reads TGTGCCAGCAGCGGTACCGGGACTTCCACCTACGAGCAGTACTTC.

A few counts support this clonotype. The chain joins TRBV19 to TRBJ2-6; maybe TRBD1 (6 bases). Germline V gene data show CDR1 as LNHDA and CDR2 as SQIVND (reference sequence). The CDR3 is made up of 15 amino acids. With 1 base removed from V and 2 bases from J, the gap between germline ends came to 6 bases. Written as DNA, the CDR3 is TGTGCCAGTAGTATAGCAGGGGCTGGGGCCAACGTCCTGACTTTC. It encodes CASSIAGAGANVLTF.